This TCR beta chain was sequenced in a study of response to subunit inactivated influenza vaccine. TCRdb reprocessed the RT-PCR reads with MiXCR, giving one entry per CDR3 protein. The sample carries fewer than 750,000 distinct CDR3 sequences, 14% recorded once. Note on this clonotype: Its antigen remains unknown.

Study results and limitations: The authors proposed limited new T cell recruitment per seasonal influenza vaccination.

This sequence originates from a middle-aged man who received an inactivated influenza vaccine. The starting material was PBMCs from blood, obtained roughly 12 days after vaccination.

In DNA form, the CDR3 reads TGCGCCAGCAGCTTGGGAGGGGGACACCCTAGCAATCAGCCCCAGCATTTT. Translation: CASSLGGGHPSNQPQHF. The chain links TRBV5-1 to TRBJ1-5; D might be TRBD1 (6 bases). Trimming left V 0 bases short and J 0 bases short, with 13 bases between. CDR3 length: 17 amino acids. Germline CDR1 reads SGHRS; CDR2 reads YFSETQ.